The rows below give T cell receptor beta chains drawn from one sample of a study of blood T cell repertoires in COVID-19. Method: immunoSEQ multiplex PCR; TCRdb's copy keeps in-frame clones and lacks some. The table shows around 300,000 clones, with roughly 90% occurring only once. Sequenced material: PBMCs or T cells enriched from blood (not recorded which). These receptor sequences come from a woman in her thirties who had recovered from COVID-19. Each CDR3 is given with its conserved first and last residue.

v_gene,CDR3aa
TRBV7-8,CASSSQGMNTEAFF
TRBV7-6,CASSLARETQYF
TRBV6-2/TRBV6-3,CASSYSGTPTEAFF
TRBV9,CASSPHNLGGPGSSYEQYF
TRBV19,CASSLPTGGFTEAFF
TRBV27,CASQTVNTEAFF
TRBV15,CATSIGGVVEKLFF
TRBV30,CAWSVQGRQPQHF
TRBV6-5,CASSPLSSGSYEQYF
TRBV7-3,CASSLGRQNTEAFF
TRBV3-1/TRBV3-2,CASSPSTGSGELFF